These 5 T cell receptor beta chains were sequenced from one sample in a study of blood T cell repertoires in COVID-19. The repertoire was sequenced with immunoSEQ multiplex PCR; TCRdb's copy has only in-frame clones and lacks some. The table records about 200,000 clones, 87% of them present only once. The sample consisted of peripheral blood. Receptors were obtained from a man aged 60 to 75 who had recovered from COVID-19.

The chain employs TRBV12-3 or TRBV12-4 and TRBJ1-3; unclear D gene. This CDR3 comprises 12 residues. V lost 3 bases, J lost 7 bases, and 7 bases lay in between. The CDR3 reads CASSLSANTIYF. CDR3 nucleotides: TGTGCCAGCAGTTTGAGTGCGAACACCATATATTTT.

The gene calls are TRBV6-2 or TRBV6-3 and TRBJ1-4; D is unresolved. This CDR3 contains 14 residues. Looked up from germline, CDR1 is MNHEY and CDR2 is SVGEGT. The V gene lost 6 bases and the J gene lost 8 bases, with 16 bases spanning the gap. CDR3: CASSPMDPREKLFF. In DNA form, the CDR3 reads TGTGCCAGCAGCCCCATGGATCCGAGGGAAAAACTGTTTTTT.

The DNA for the CDR3 is TGTGCCAGCAGCCTCGGGACAGACACTGAAGCTTTCTTT. This translates into CASSLGTDTEAFF. This chain joins TRBV7-3 and TRBJ1-1; 7 nucleotides align to TRBD1. Germline-derived CDR1 and CDR2 are SGHTA and FQGTGA. The trim removed 5 bases at V and 3 bases at J, leaving 3 bases unmatched. This CDR3 spans 13 amino acids.

The chain uses TRBV6-4 and TRBJ2-1; 10 positions agree with TRBD1. After removal of 5 bases from V and 6 bases from J, the junction contained 4 bases not matched to a gene. CDR1 is MRHNA, CDR2 SNTAGT, per germline. This CDR3 spans 14 amino acids. CDR3 residues: CASSRDRGGNEQFF. CDR3 coding DNA: TGTGCCAGCAGTCGGGACAGGGGTGGCAATGAGCAGTTCTTC.

The chain couples TRBV3-1 (or the pseudogene TRBV3-2) to TRBJ2-7, with a weak D call TRBD1 (6 bases). Germline assignment: CDR1 LGHDT and CDR2 YNNKEL (reference sequence). V was clipped by 6 bases and J by 0 bases, with 12 bases between them. CDR3 length: 14 residues. This CDR3 is CASSPPRGSYEQYF. The CDR3, as DNA: TGTGCCAGCAGTCCCCCCAGGGGCTCCTACGAGCAGTACTTC.